This T cell receptor (beta chain) came from a study of shared clonotypes between healthy human individuals (dated by TCRdb to the early 2020s). Study-level background: The cohort comprised a couple of women and three men aged 18 to 49 years. Per donor, three plates each were used for CD4 naive and CD4 memory, two for CD8 naive, and one for CD8 memory. To estimate repertoire size and how much clonotype sharing occurs between individuals, the study deeply sequenced the blood TCR repertoires of several healthy adults. Each donor's leukapheresis produced roughly between roughly 0.85 and 9.5 billion PBMCs. To increase sequencing depth and limit assay-specific biases, different laboratories used diverse techniques to prepare libraries and sequence TCR repertoires.

The CDR3 measures 17 amino acids from cysteine to phenylalanine. Just CDR3 DNA is preserved here, 51 bases in frame from base 1. CDR1 is given as SGHAT and CDR2 as FQNNGV, both from the germline V gene. For this chain, trimming is 0 bases at the V end and 4 bases at the J end, and the number of junction bases without a gene match is 10. Study-wide findings and limitations: Clonotypes shared by all four sorted-subset donors showed higher generation probabilities than non-shared clonotypes. Only blood was sampled, and tissue TCR repertoires likely differ from those in blood. Estimated clonotype richness was generally larger for naive than for memory subsets. Pairwise subsampling indicated that sequencing depth was expected to affect the degree of clonotype sharing among donors. Even with the large sequencing depth, rarefaction of the sorted-subset datasets indicated that sequencing was incomplete. The small number of donors limited the genetic and exposure-history diversity represented. Sharing across several donors was observed for around 5% of naive CD4, over 3% of naive CD8, roughly 2.3% of memory CD4, and roughly 0.4% of memory CD8 clonotypes.

TCR CDR3 regions were amplified from genomic DNA by multiplex PCR using the deep immunoSEQ assay. Extracted genomic DNA from each cell subset was spread evenly across all wells of several immunoSEQ 96-well plates, with each plate serving as a replicate. For sorted subsets, approximately 190 ng genomic DNA, equal to some 28,000 T cell genomes, was loaded into each replicate PCR. Purified libraries were quantified with a Qubit 3.0 fluorometer, sized on a Bioanalyzer 2100, and re-quantified with the KAPA Library Quantification kit. Every immunoSEQ 96-well plate was sequenced on a separate single-read 150-cycle Illumina NextSeq 550 flow cell. The paper's processing steps were these. Because the immunoSEQ output included only junctional sequences and no quality scores, the filtering could not be the same as the filtering used for full-length reads. Sequences were annotated with PyIR, a Python wrapper for IgBLAST v1.9, and V/J genes and CDR3 were assigned using IMGT germline references. Reads were filtered out if the reads had weak V/J assignments (E-value above 1e-6), no CDR3, stop codons, out-of-frame junctions, or ambiguous translated residues. A V3J clonotype was defined by an identical inferred V gene, J gene, and CDR3 amino acid sequence. Percentage overlap between repertoires was calculated by dividing the number of shared unique clonotypes by the size of the smaller repertoire. RTK rarefaction, the Chao1 estimator, and Recon v2.1 estimates of unobserved clonotypes were used to assess repertoire richness. Generation probabilities were computed with OLGA for all TCRbeta clonotypes obtained by the gDNA method from a few donors. The clones in this table, taken by TCRdb from immuneACCESS, are in-frame only. Not every clone is retained; where verified, under half of the shortfall comes from an unresolved V gene, and the cause of the rest is unknown. For V, J and clone size, that table is used; D and trimming come from the DNA. In all, the sample holds a few million clones, and approximately 93% of those were seen once. The top ten constitute 0.35% to 0.45% of the sample.

Concerning this clone: There is no known antigen for this receptor. There are no base qualities to consult, and no much larger clone falls within one base.

Donors were healthy HIV-negative adults with no recently reported acute infections or vaccinations. Every donor was a Caucasian adult living in Nashville, Tennessee, USA. Magnetic negative selection was used to enrich CD4+ T cells, after which naive cells were positively selected on CD45RA and the negative fraction became the memory subset. Blood was collected by leukapheresis, and PBMCs were isolated by Ficoll-Histopaque density gradient centrifugation and then cryopreserved in liquid nitrogen vapor phase. Analytical flow cytometry was used to check the purity and quantity of every magnetically sorted T cell population. From each sorted fraction, genomic DNA was isolated and quantified by UV absorbance on a Nanodrop 2000c.

Source material: naive CD4+ T cells from PBMCs. In the paper's terms, the cell subset or site label means: CD45RA+ positively selected. The origin of this receptor is a man between 18 and 35 years old in good health. Some clones in this sample may be carry-over from other donors' samples. The V and J genes are TRBV11-2 and TRBJ2-7; 9 central nucleotides agree with TRBD1. The DNA sequence is as follows: TGTGCCAGCAGCTTAGAGGGGTTCGGGACAGGGTCTTACGAGCAGTACTTC. Its protein product is CASSLEGFGTGSYEQYF.